A selection of T cell receptor beta chains follows, all from one sample in a study of Tregs in tolerant kidney transplant recipients. Profiling relied on immunoSEQ multiplex PCR, and the TCRdb table lists in-frame clones only, not all of them. The data hold about 87,000 clones, with 93% observed a single time. The specimen was CD4+ T cells from blood, collected before the transplant. Source of these receptors: a human donor who received a combined kidney and bone marrow transplant. Each CDR3 is given with its conserved first and last residue. D genes are given only for firm matches.

V gene,D gene,J gene,CDR3 DNA,CDR3 protein
TRBV19,TRBD1,TRBJ2-7,TGTGCCAGTAGTAGACAGGGGGAGCTCGGACGGGAGCAGTACTTC,CASSRQGELGREQYF
TRBV12-5,-,TRBJ2-5,TGTGCTAGTGGTTTGCTGGGCTGGGAGCAGTACTTC,CASGLLGWEQYF
TRBV30,TRBD1,TRBJ2-3,TGTGCCTGGAGCTTAGGACAGGGTTCTAAAGATACGCAGTATTTT,CAWSLGQGSKDTQYF
TRBV25-1,-,TRBJ2-1,TGTGCCAGCACCGCTTGGCCCGGGACAGAGCAGTTCTTC,CASTAWPGTEQFF
TRBV5-1,TRBD2,TRBJ2-1,TGCGCCAGCAGCTCGACTAGCGGGGGAGCTCCCAACAATGAGCAGTTCTTC,CASSSTSGGAPNNEQFF
TRBV7-8,TRBD1,TRBJ1-5,TGTGCCAGCAGCGCAACTCGGGACAGGGTTGATCAGCCCCAGCATTTT,CASSATRDRVDQPQHF
TRBV15,TRBD1,TRBJ1-4,TGTGCCACCAGCAGAGGAGGGACAGCTAATGAAAAACTGTTTTTT,CATSRGGTANEKLFF
TRBV7-9,TRBD2,TRBJ2-7,TGTGCCAGCAGTTCCACAAGTAGCGGGAAGCTTTGGGAGCAGTACTTC,CASSSTSSGKLWEQYF
TRBV6-5,-,TRBJ2-7,TGTGCCAGCAGTTACAAAGGCACCTCGGGGTTCTACGAGCAGTACTTC,CASSYKGTSGFYEQYF
TRBV9,TRBD1,TRBJ1-1,TGTGCCAGCAGCCCCTGGACAGGGATGAACACTGAAGCTTTCTTT,CASSPWTGMNTEAFF
TRBV28,-,TRBJ1-3,TGTGCCAGCAGTTTAGAATTGGCAGGAAACACCATATATTTT,CASSLELAGNTIYF
TRBV7-2,TRBD2,TRBJ2-3,TGTGCCAGCAACGGACTAGCGGGAATTCCAGATACGCAGTATTTT,CASNGLAGIPDTQYF
TRBV6-1,-,TRBJ2-1,TGTGCCAGCGGCGGGCGGGGCGAGCAGTTCTTC,CASGGRGEQFF
TRBV5-3,-,TRBJ2-7,TGTGCCAGAAGCTTGGCCAAAATCCTTGGGGACACCTCATACGAGCAGTACTTC,CARSLAKILGDTSYEQYF
TRBV7-8,TRBD1,TRBJ1-2,TGTGCCAGCAGCCCCAGGGGGGTCCCACTATATTATGGCTACACCTTC,CASSPRGVPLYYGYTF
TRBV11-1,TRBD2,TRBJ2-2,TGTGCCAGCAGCTTAGCGCTGGCGGGGGGGCGTGGGGAGCTGTTTTTT,CASSLALAGGRGELFF
TRBV9,-,TRBJ2-1,TGTGCCAGCAGCGTCCTATTAGTTGCCTACAATGAGCAGTTCTTC,CASSVLLVAYNEQFF
TRBV14,TRBD1,TRBJ2-5,TGTGCCAGCAGCCAAGATACGACAGGGTGGCAAGAGACCCAGTACTTC,CASSQDTTGWQETQYF
TRBV18,-,TRBJ2-1,TGTGCCAGCTCAGAACTAACAAGCTCCTACAATGAGCAGTTCTTC,CASSELTSSYNEQFF
TRBV7-9,-,TRBJ2-5,TGTGCCAGCAGCTTAGCAGGGGCAGCAGAGACCCAGTACTTC,CASSLAGAAETQYF
TRBV28,-,TRBJ1-5,TGTGCCAGCAGCCGTAGCAATCAGCCCCAGCATTTT,CASSRSNQPQHF
TRBV5-1,TRBD1,TRBJ1-2,TGCGCCAGCAGCCTAAATCCGACAGGGGGGGTCGGCTACACCTTC,CASSLNPTGGVGYTF